Detailed here is one T cell receptor (beta chain). This specimen comes from a study of blood T cell repertoires in COVID-19. At the level of the study: Sources were T cells, B-cell-depleted T cells, or PBMCs; the material itself was cDNA or gDNA.

Trimming removed 6 bases from V and 4 bases from J, with 18 bases in between. Germline lookup yields CDR1 MNHEY and CDR2 SVGAGI. The CDR3 consists of 15 residues. Authors' methods: Reference gene primer amplification gave estimated nucleated cell counts. Assay: immunoSEQ multiplex PCR; the TCRdb copy retains only in-frame clones and omits some. The DNA was the basis for D and trimming; V, J and clone size are from that table. The repertoire holds 200,000 to 250,000 clones, with about 82% as singletons. The material sequenced was peripheral blood. This TCR was sampled from a woman aged 55-75 years with active or convalescent COVID-19. V usage is TRBV6-5 and J usage is TRBJ1-1; the D gene is possibly TRBD1 (6 bases). The CDR3 sequence is CASRPPRGGGTEAFF. Here the CDR3 DNA reads TGTGCCAGCAGACCACCTCGGGGAGGGGGCACTGAAGCTTTCTTT.